A single sample gave rise to the 17 T cell receptor beta chains below, sequenced in a study of blood T cells in healthy people across ages. The authors ran a second PCR of 7 to 11 cycles using a sample-barcoded 5' primer and a J-beta primer mix. Each CDR3 protein is one row after TCRdb ran MiXCR on the 5' RACE reads. Of hundreds of thousands of distinct CDR3 sequences listed, less than 25% are singletons. These data also featured in a second study, about T cells of mothers and their children.

The sequencing sample was made of blood. These receptors were collected from a boy aged 5-17 years in good health.

This rearrangement joins TRBV9 to TRBJ2-5, with 8 positions matching TRBD2. The J call could be wrong; TRBJ2-1 is a better fit for the DNA end. The germline V gene has CDR1 SGDLS and CDR2 YYNGEE. The CDR3 runs 15 residues. CDR3 loop: CASSVGGRSYNEQFF. The CDR3 bases are TGTGCCAGCAGCGTAGGCGGGAGGTCTTATAATGAGCAGTTCTTC.

This clonotype was detected a few times. Its ends do not fully match the called genes, so a read error is possible. The gene calls are TRBV7-2 and TRBJ1-2; 7 bases agree with TRBD1. This CDR3 contains 15 residues. CDR1 and CDR2 from the germline V gene are SGHTA and FQGNSA. CDR3 in DNA: TGTGCCAACAGCTTTATGCCAGGGGGATCCTATGGCTACACCTTC. Its protein product is CANSFMPGGSYGYTF.

This clonotype has more than one count but fewer than ten. CDR3 nucleotide sequence: TGTGCCAGCAGCGTAGGGGGTTTGTTCTCTGGAAACACCATATATTTT. This gives the protein CASSVGGLFSGNTIYF. The chain employs TRBV9 and TRBJ1-3; D is uncertain. The CDR3 is 16 amino acids. V lost 0 bases, J lost 0 bases, and 10 bases lay in between. Germline V CDR1 and CDR2: SGDLS, YYNGEE.

The genes are TRBV28 and TRBJ1-5; 10 nucleotides match TRBD1. This CDR3 spans 16 amino acids. Germline CDR1 and CDR2: MDHEN and SYDVKM. Losses at the gene ends were 10 bases for V and 7 bases for J; bases not matched to a gene: 16. The CDR3 region is CAISLLGTGVGQPQHF. DNA of the CDR3: TGTGCCATCTCTCTTTTGGGGACAGGGGTTGGGCAGCCCCAGCATTTT.

V and J are TRBV5-6 and TRBJ1-6; D gene uncertain. Deletions cut 6 bases from V and 4 bases from J, with 11 bases between. The CDR3 loop spans 14 amino acids. Per the germline V gene, CDR1 is SGHDT and CDR2 is YYEEEE. CDR3 in DNA: TGTGCCAGCACGGGGAGTCTGTATAATTCACCCCTCCACTTT. Amino acid sequence: CASTGSLYNSPLHF.

The V and J genes are TRBV7-9 and TRBJ2-1; 10 nucleotides align to TRBD1. V lost 5 bases to trimming and J lost 7 bases; unmatched junction nucleotides: 5. The CDR3 is 14 amino acids. The germline V gene has CDR1 SEHNR and CDR2 FQNEAQ (reference sequence). In DNA, the CDR3 is TGTGCCAGCAGCCTCGGGACAGGGGTTAATGAGCAGTTCTTC. Its protein is CASSLGTGVNEQFF.

The chain uses TRBV7-8 and TRBJ2-7; D possibly uses TRBD1 or TRBD2 (5 bases each). The CDR3 is 13 amino acids. With 8 bases removed from V and 0 bases from J, the gap between germline ends came to 11 bases. CDR1 is SGHVS and CDR2 is FQNEAQ in the germline V gene. CDR3 amino acids: CASSGTNSYEQYF. CDR3 DNA: TGTGCCAGCTCTGGGACGAACTCCTACGAGCAGTACTTC.

The chain has TRBV29-1 and TRBJ1-2; TRBD1 aligns across 9 bases. The V gene end was trimmed by 4 bases and the J gene end by 0 bases; junction bases not matched to a gene: 21. This CDR3 has 20 amino acids. In germline, CDR1 is SQVTM, CDR2 ANQGSEA. CDR3 nucleotide sequence: TGCAGCGTTGCGGGGGGAGACAGGGGGGATCCTACAGCCACTAACTATGGCTACACCTTC. This gives the protein CSVAGGDRGDPTATNYGYTF.

This clonotype has a handful of counts. The CDR3 bases are TGTGCCAGCAGCGTAGACGGGGGCAAATCCCACGAGCAGTACTTC. This gives the protein CASSVDGGKSHEQYF. The gene calls are TRBV9 and TRBJ2-5, with D possibly called TRBD1 or TRBD2 (6 bases each). The end of the DNA aligns better with TRBJ2-7, so the J call may be wrong. CDR1 is SGDLS and CDR2 is YYNGEE in the germline V gene. This CDR3 has 15 amino acids.

This clonotype was seen only a few times. The rearrangement links TRBV10-3 to TRBJ2-7; tentatively, D is TRBD1 or TRBD2 (5 bases each). V was pared by 9 bases and J by 2 bases, with 14 bases between. CDR1 is ENHRY, CDR2 SYGVKD, per germline. The CDR3 runs to 13 residues. The CDR3 sequence: CAILGTGTYEQYF. CDR3 bases: TGTGCCATTCTAGGGACGGGTACCTACGAGCAGTACTTC.

This clonotype has only a few counts. The conserved closing phenylalanine or tryptophan is absent in this CDR3, likely reflecting a read error. The V gene is TRBV20-1, the J gene TRBJ2-7; 10 bases align to TRBD2. CDR1 is DFQATT, CDR2 SNEGSKA, per germline (reference sequence). V gave up 0 bases and J gave up 3 bases; unmatched junction bases: 8. There are 16 residues in the CDR3. This CDR3 is CSARDPRIAGGYEQYL. The CDR3 DNA sequence: TGCAGTGCTAGAGATCCCAGAATAGCGGGGGGCTACGAGCAGTACCTC.

This clonotype was observed a few times. The chain uses TRBV15 and TRBJ2-3; TRBD2 agrees at 14 bases. CDR3 length: 17 residues. V was clipped by 2 bases and J by 3 bases; unmatched bases: 4. Germline CDR1 and CDR2: LNHNV and YYDKDF (reference sequence). CDR3 DNA: TGTGCCACCAGCAGAAGACTAGCGGGGGGGCAGACAGATACGCAGTATTTT. This sequence encodes CATSRRLAGGQTDTQYF. The variable domain in full, with the rest retrieved from reference TRBV15 and TRBJ2-3, is DAMVIQNPRYQVTQFGKPVTLSCSQTLNHNVMYWYQQKSSQAPKLLFHYYDKDFNNEADTPDNFQSRRPNTSFCFLDIRSPGLGDTAMYLCATSRRLAGGQTDTQYFGPGTRLTVL.

This clonotype was observed a few times. The chain is built from TRBV24-1 and TRBJ2-1, with D tentatively TRBD2 (6 bases). Trimming cost V 5 bases and J 4 bases, with 17 bases left between them. This CDR3 spans 16 amino acids. Germline V gives CDR1 KGHDR, CDR2 SFDVKD. The CDR3, as DNA: TGTGCCACCAGTGTTAAAGAGGCGGGATTGTACAATGAGCAGTTCTTC. Its protein is CATSVKEAGLYNEQFF.

The V call is TRBV7-8, the J call TRBJ2-5; D not resolved. Gene TRBJ2-7 matches the end of the DNA better, so the J call may be wrong. This CDR3 is 15 amino acids long. The germline V gene encodes CDR1 SGHVS and CDR2 FQNEAQ. CDR3 nucleotide sequence: TGTGCCAGCACCGCCATTTTAGAGCCGTACTACGAGCAGTACTTC. Translation: CASTAILEPYYEQYF.

CDR3 amino acids: CASSLARRGYTF. The CDR3, as DNA: TGTGCCAGCAGTTTGGCCAGGCGAGGCTACACCTTC. This sequence joins TRBV28 and TRBJ1-2, with no clear D. The CDR3 has 12 residues. CDR1 and CDR2 (germline): MDHEN, SYDVKM. The V and J ends lost 3 bases and 8 bases respectively, with 10 bases between them.

This clonotype was seen a few times. This chain links TRBV12-3 or TRBV12-4 with TRBJ2-7; D is unclear. V lost 5 bases and J 2 bases, leaving 7 bases between the germline ends. The CDR3 runs 12 residues. CDR3 coding DNA: TGTGCCAGCAGTCAACCTCCCTACGAGCAGTACTTC. Its translation is CASSQPPYEQYF.

The chain employs TRBV4-3 and TRBJ1-2; no reliable D call. This CDR3 is built from 14 residues. The V gene's germline CDR1 is LGHNA and CDR2 YSLEER. Trimming took 1 base from V and 5 from J, leaving 11 bases between them. CDR3 amino acids: CASSQGTYTYGYTF. CDR3 sequence (DNA): TGCGCCAGCAGCCAAGGGACTTACACTTATGGCTACACCTTC.